This is a list of T cell receptor beta chains from one sample in a study of OX40 agonist ivuxolimab in advanced cancers. Clones were read by immunoSEQ multiplex PCR, and TCRdb kept only the in-frame ones, dropping some. The repertoire holds 90,000 to 100,000 clones, with around 85% as singletons. The sequencing used CD4+ or CD8+ T cells sorted from blood, collected in a trial of the OX40 agonist ivuxolimab. These receptors were collected from an adult with an advanced solid tumor such as melanoma, head and neck, liver or kidney cancer. Each CDR3 is given with its conserved first and last residue. A D gene is named only where the DNA matches it firmly. For some rows the clone size is stated as once, few or many, or as a class when expanded; others skip it.

>once|TRBD1|TRBJ1-1|TRBV5-4
CASSFGQGTSEAFF
TGTGCCAGCAGCTTCGGACAGGGCACCTCTGAAGCTTTCTTT
>NA|NA|TRBJ1-5|TRBV6-5
CASSYDTGIDQPQHF
TGTGCCAGCAGTTACGACACAGGGATAGATCAGCCCCAGCATTTT
>NA|NA|TRBJ1-3|TRBV2
CASSILGDTIYF
TGTGCCAGCAGTATACTGGGGGACACCATATATTTT
>once|TRBD1|TRBJ1-3|TRBV5-5
CASSSDRGRKAENTIYF
TGTGCCAGCAGCTCGGACAGGGGGCGAAAAGCGGAAAACACCATATATTTT
>NA|TRBD1|TRBJ2-1|TRBV4-3
CASSQAGWDRGSNEQFF
TGCGCCAGCAGCCAGGCCGGGTGGGACAGGGGATCCAATGAGCAGTTCTTC
>NA|NA|TRBJ2-7|TRBV5-6
CASSSWQGPYEQYF
TGTGCCAGCAGCTCGTGGCAGGGGCCATACGAGCAGTACTTC
>NA|TRBD1|TRBJ2-5|TRBV28
CASSRTGDQQETQYF
TGTGCCAGCAGCCGGACAGGGGATCAACAAGAGACCCAGTACTTC
>NA|NA|TRBJ1-1|TRBV30
CAWSVGRPNTEAFF
TGTGCCTGGAGTGTTGGACGGCCGAACACTGAAGCTTTCTTT
>NA|TRBD2|TRBJ2-1|TRBV6-5
CASSYEGGNNEQFF
TGTGCCAGCAGTTACGAGGGAGGGAACAATGAGCAGTTCTTC
>NA|NA|TRBJ2-3|TRBV10-3
CAIRAGQGDNLREGPGADTQYF
TGTGCCATCAGGGCCGGACAGGGGGATAATTTGCGGGAGGGCCCCGGCGCAGATACGCAGTATTTT
>NA|TRBD2|TRBJ2-2|TRBV7-2
CASNPSSGDTGELFF
TGTGCCAGCAATCCATCTAGCGGGGACACCGGGGAGCTGTTTTTT
>NA|NA|TRBJ1-2|TRBV5-6
CASSLLGLGYGYTF
TGTGCCAGCAGCTTGTTGGGACTAGGGTATGGCTACACCTTC
>few|TRBD2|TRBJ2-1|TRBV11-3
CASSPGTSGYNEQFF
TGTGCCAGCAGCCCCGGGACTAGCGGCTACAATGAGCAGTTCTTC
>NA|TRBD1|TRBJ2-4|TRBV5-1
CASRSGTGVKNIQYF
TGCGCCAGCAGATCCGGGACAGGAGTTAAAAACATTCAGTACTTC
>NA|TRBD1|TRBJ1-5|TRBV27
CASSLRGLGDQPQHF
TGTGCCAGCAGTTTAAGGGGGCTAGGGGATCAGCCCCAGCATTTT
>NA|NA|TRBJ2-1|TRBV5-4
CASSPNRRQGGYNEQFF
TGTGCCAGCAGCCCAAATCGTCGTCAGGGGGGTTACAATGAGCAGTTCTTC
>once|NA|TRBJ2-5|TRBV14
CASSQRGQETQYF
TGTGCCAGCAGCCAACGCGGGCAAGAGACCCAGTACTTC
>NA|NA|TRBJ2-7|TRBV6-5
CATIENYEQYF
TGTGCCACTATAGAGAACTACGAGCAGTACTTC
>NA|TRBD1|TRBJ2-1|TRBV5-8
CASSPWTGSYNEQFF
TGTGCCAGCAGCCCTTGGACAGGCTCCTACAATGAGCAGTTCTTC
>NA|NA|TRBJ2-1|TRBV5-5
CASSLEGRWQQFF
TGTGCCAGCAGCTTGGAGGGCCGATGGCAGCAGTTCTTC
>NA|TRBD1|TRBJ1-5|TRBV7-9
CASSGTGNSNQPQHF
TGTGCCAGCAGCGGGACAGGGAACTCCAATCAGCCCCAGCATTTT
>once|NA|TRBJ2-3|TRBV7-9
CASSLGDRIGDTQYF
TGTGCCAGCAGCTTAGGTGACAGGATAGGAGATACGCAGTATTTT
>NA|TRBD2|TRBJ2-1|TRBV28
CASSPAGTSEGNEQFF
TGTGCCAGCAGTCCCGCCGGGACTAGTGAGGGTAATGAGCAGTTCTTC
>NA|TRBD2|TRBJ2-1|TRBV27
CASTPGGGLSTEQFF
TGTGCCAGCACCCCGGGGGGAGGGCTTAGCACTGAGCAGTTCTTC